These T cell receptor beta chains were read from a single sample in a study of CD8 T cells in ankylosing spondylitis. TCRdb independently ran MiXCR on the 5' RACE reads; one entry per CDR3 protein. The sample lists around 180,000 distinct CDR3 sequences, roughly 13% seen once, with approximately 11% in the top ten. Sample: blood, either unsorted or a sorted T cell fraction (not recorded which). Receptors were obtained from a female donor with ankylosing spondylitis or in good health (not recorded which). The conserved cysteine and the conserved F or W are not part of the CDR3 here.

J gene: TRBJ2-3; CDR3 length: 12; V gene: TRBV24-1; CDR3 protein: ATRPSGSGDTQY
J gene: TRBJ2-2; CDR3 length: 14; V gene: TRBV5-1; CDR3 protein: ASSLAGRGFAGELF
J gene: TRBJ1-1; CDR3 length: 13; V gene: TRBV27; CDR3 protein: ASSLSTGRNTEAF
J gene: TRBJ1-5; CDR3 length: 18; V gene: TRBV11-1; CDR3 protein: ASSLDIRDRAIACNQPQH
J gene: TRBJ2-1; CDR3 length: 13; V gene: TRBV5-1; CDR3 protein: ASSLSPLDGGEQF
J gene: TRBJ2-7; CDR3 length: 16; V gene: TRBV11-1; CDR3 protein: ASSSPLSGTEGPYEQY
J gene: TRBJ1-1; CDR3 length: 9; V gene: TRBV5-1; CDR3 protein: ASSLGVEAF
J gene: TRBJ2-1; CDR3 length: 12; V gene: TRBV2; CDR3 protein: ASTPGAGANEQF
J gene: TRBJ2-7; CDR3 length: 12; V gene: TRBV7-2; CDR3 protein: ASSLMRGNYEQY
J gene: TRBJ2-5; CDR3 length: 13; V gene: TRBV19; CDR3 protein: ASSVQVGNQETQY
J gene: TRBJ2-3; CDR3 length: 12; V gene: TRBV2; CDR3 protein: ASQGRLSTDTQY
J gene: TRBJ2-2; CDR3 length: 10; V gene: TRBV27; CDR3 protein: ASRSSPGELF
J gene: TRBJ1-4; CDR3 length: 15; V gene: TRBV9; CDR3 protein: ASSVGIRSSVGEKLF
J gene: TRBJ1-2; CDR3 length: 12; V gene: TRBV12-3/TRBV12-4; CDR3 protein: ASSFDRGGYGYT
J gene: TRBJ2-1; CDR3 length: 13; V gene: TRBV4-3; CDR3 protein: ASSQGRAGVDEQF
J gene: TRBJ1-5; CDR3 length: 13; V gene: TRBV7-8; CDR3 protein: ASSLDRVGNQPQH
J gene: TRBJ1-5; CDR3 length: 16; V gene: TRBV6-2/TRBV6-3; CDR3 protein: ASSYRPLTGVENQPQH
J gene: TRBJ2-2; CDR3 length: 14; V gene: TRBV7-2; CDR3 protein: ASPGQGLTHPGELF
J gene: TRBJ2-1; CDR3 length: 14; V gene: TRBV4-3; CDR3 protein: ASSQESSPPHNEQF
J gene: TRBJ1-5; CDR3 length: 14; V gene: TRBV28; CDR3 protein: ASSFDWVQGAQPQH
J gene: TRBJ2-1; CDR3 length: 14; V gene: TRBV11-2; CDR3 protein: ASSQRQGPPYNEQF
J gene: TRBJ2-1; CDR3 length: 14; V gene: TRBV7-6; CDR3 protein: ASSLGSPGSYNEQF
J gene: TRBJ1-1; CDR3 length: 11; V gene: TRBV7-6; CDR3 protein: ASSPGGNTEAS
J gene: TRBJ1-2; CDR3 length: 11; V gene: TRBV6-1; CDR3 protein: ASSLVDNYGYT
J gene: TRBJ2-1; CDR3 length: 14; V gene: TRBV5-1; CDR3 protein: ASSLPGTSGYNEQF
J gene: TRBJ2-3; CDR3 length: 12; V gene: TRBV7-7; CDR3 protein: ASSLGIGADTQY